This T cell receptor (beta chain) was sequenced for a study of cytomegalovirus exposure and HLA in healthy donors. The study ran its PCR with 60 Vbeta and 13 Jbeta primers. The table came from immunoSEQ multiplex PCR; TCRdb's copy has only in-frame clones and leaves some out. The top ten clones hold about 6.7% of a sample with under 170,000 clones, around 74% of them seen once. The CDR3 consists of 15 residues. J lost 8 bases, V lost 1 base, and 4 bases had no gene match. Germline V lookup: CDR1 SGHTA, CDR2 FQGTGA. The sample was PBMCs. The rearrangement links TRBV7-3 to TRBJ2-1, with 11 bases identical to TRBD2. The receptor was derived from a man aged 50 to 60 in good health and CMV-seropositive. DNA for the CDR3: TGTGCCAGCAGCTTAAGCCTAGCGGGAGGCTATGAGCAGTTCTTC. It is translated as CASSLSLAGGYEQFF.